This TCR beta chain is from a study of blood T cell repertoires in COVID-19. Study context: Donors in the United States, Italy and Spain gave samples during acute or convalescent COVID-19. The analysed material was cDNA or gDNA that came from T cells, B-cell-depleted T cells, or PBMCs.

In the authors' methods: Amplification with reference gene primers provided the estimates of nucleated cell counts. Only in-frame clones appear in the TCRdb table, and some are missing; sequencing was by immunoSEQ multiplex PCR. D and trimming come from the DNA, and the V and J calls and clone size come from that table. The sample includes 150,000 to 200,000 clones, 70% to 85% of them seen just once. V was cut by 4 bases and J by 1 base, with 11 bases left in between. Looked up from germline, CDR1 is SGHRS and CDR2 is YFSETQ. This CDR3 region has 14 residues. The chain links TRBV5-1 to TRBJ1-2; D is perhaps TRBD1 (6 bases). The sequence derives from a woman aged 25 to 39 with acute or convalescent COVID-19. The sequenced sample consisted of peripheral blood. In DNA, the CDR3 is TGCGCCAGCAGCGGGACAATTGGTAACTATGGCTACACCTTC. Protein: CASSGTIGNYGYTF.